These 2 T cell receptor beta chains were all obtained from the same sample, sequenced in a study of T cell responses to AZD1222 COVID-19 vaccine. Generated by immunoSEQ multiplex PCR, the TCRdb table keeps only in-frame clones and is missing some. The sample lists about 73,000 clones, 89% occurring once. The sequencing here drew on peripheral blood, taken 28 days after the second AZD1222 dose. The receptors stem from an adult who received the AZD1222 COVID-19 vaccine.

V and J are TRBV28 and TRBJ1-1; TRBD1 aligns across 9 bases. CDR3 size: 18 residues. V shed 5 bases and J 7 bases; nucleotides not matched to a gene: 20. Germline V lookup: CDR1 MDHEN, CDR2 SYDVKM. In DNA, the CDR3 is TGTGCCAGCAGTCCCTACAGGGGGCGCACGGAAAGAAATCATGAAGCTTTCTTT. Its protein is CASSPYRGRTERNHEAFF. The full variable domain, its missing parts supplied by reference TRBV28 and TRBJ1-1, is DVKVTQSSRYLVKRTGEKVFLECVQDMDHENMFWYRQDPGLGLRLIYFSYDVKMKEKGDIPEGYSVSREKKERFSLILESASTNQTSMYLCASSPYRGRTERNHEAFFGQGTRLTVV.

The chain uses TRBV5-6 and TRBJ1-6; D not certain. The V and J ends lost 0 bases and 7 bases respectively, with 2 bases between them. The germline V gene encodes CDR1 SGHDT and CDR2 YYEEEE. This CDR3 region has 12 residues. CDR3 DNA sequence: TGTGCCAGCAGCTTGGACAATTCACCCCTCCACTTT. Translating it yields CASSLDNSPLHF.